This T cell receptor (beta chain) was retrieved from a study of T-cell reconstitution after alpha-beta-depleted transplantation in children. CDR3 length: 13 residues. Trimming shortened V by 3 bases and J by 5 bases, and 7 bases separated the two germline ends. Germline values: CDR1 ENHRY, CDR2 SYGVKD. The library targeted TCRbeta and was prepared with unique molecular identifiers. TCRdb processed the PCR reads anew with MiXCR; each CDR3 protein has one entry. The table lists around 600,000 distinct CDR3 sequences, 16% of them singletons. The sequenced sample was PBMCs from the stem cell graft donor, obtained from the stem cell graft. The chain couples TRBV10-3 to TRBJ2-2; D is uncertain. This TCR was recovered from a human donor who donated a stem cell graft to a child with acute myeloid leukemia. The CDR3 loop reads CAISERPTGELFF. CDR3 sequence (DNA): TGTGCCATCAGTGAACGGCCGACCGGGGAGCTGTTTTTT.